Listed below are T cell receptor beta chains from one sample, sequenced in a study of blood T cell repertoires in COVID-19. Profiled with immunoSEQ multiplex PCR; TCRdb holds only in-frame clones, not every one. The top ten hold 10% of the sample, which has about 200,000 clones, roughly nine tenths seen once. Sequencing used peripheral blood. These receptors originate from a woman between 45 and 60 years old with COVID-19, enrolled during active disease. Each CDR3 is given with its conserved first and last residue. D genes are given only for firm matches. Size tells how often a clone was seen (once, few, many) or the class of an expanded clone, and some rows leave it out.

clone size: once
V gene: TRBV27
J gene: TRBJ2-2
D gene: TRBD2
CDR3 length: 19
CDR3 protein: CASSFKSRPRGLATGELFF
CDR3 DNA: TGTGCCAGCAGTTTTAAGTCGCGACCGCGGGGACTAGCGACCGGGGAGCTGTTTTTT

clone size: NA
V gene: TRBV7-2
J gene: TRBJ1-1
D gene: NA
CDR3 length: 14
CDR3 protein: CASSPGRGNTEAFF
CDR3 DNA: TGTGCCAGCAGCCCCGGAAGGGGGAACACTGAAGCTTTCTTT

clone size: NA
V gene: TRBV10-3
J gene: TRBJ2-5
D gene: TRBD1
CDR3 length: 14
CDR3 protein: CAISLGTGRETQYF
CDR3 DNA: TGTGCCATCAGCCTAGGGACAGGGAGAGAGACCCAGTACTTC

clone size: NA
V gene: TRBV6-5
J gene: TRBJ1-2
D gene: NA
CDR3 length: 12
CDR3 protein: CASTNPGLGYTF
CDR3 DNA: TGTGCCAGCACCAATCCAGGGCTAGGCTACACCTTC

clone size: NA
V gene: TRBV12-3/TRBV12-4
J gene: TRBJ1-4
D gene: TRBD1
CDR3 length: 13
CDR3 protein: CASRDRGNEKLFF
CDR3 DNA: TGTGCCAGCCGGGACAGGGGGAATGAAAAACTGTTTTTT

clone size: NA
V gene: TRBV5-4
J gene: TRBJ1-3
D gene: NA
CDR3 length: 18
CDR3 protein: CASNNKMGGGSSGNTIYF
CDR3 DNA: TGTGCCAGCAACAACAAAATGGGGGGCGGGAGCTCTGGAAACACCATATATTTT

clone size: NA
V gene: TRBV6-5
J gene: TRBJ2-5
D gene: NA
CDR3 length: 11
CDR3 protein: CASSQGETQYF
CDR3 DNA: TGTGCCAGCAGTCAGGGGGAGACCCAGTACTTC

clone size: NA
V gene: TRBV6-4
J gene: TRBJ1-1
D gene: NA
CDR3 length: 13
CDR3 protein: CASRLRGNTEAFF
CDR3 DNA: TGTGCCAGCAGGCTCCGGGGGAACACTGAAGCTTTCTTT

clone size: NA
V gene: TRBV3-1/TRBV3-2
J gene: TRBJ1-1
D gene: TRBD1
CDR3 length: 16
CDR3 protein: CASSYAPGQGSVGAFF
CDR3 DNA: TGTGCCAGCAGCTATGCCCCGGGACAGGGGTCCGTGGGAGCTTTCTTT

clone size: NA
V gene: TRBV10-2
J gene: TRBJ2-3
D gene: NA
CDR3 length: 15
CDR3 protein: CASSDEGVGTDTQYF
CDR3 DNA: TGCGCCAGCAGTGATGAGGGGGTCGGTACAGATACGCAGTATTTT

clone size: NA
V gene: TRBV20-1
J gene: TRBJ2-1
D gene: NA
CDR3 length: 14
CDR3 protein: CSASQGPSYNEQFF
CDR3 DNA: TGCAGTGCTAGTCAGGGGCCCTCCTACAATGAGCAGTTCTTC

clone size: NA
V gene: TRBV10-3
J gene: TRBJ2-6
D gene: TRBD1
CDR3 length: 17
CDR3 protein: CAISEEGTGTGANVLTF
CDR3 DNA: TGTGCCATCAGTGAGGAGGGGACAGGGACGGGGGCCAACGTCCTGACTTTC

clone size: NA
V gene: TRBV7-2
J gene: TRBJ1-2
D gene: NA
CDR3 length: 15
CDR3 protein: CASSTPRGRVSGYTF
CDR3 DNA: TGTGCCAGCAGCACGCCAAGGGGCAGGGTCAGTGGCTACACCTTC

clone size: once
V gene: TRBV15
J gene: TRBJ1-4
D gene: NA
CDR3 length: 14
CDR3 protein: CATSSPGVNEKLFF
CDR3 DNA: TGTGCCACCAGCAGCCCGGGGGTAAATGAAAAACTGTTTTTT

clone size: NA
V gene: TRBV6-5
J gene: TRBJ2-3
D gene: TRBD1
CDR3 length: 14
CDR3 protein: CASRPQGSTDTQYF
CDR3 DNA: TGTGCCAGCAGACCACAGGGGAGCACAGATACGCAGTATTTT

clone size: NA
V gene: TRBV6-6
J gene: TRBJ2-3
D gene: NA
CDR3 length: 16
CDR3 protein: CASSYVRDWRTDTQYF
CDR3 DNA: TGTGCCAGCAGTTACGTCAGGGACTGGAGGACAGATACGCAGTATTTT

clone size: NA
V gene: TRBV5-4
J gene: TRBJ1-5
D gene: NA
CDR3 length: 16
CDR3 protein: CASSTPPRVDNQPQHF
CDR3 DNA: TGTGCCAGCAGCACGCCCCCGAGGGTGGACAATCAGCCCCAGCATTTT

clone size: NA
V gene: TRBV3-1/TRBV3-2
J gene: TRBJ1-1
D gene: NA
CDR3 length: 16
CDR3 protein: CASSQEQGRPQNEAFF
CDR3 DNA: TGTGCCAGCAGCCAAGAACAGGGACGACCTCAAAACGAAGCTTTCTTT

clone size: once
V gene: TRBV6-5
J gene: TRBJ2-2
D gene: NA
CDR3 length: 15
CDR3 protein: CASTPGTLNTGELFF
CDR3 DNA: TGTGCCAGCACACCCGGGACATTGAACACCGGGGAGCTGTTTTTT

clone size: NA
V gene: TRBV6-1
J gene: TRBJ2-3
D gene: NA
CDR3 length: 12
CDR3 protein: CASSERGDTQYF
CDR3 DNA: TGTGCCAGCAGTGAAAGGGGAGATACGCAGTATTTT